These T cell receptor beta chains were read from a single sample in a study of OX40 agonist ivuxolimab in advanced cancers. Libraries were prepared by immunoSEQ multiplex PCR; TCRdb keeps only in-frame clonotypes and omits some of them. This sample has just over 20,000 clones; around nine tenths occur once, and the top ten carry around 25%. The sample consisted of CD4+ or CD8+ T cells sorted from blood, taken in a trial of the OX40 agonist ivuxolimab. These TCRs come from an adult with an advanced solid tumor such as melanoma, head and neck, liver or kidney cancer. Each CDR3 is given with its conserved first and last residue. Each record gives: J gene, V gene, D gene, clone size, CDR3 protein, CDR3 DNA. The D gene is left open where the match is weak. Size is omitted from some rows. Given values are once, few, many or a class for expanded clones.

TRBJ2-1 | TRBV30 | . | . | CAWSGLAVYNEQFF | TGTGCCTGGAGCGGGTTAGCGGTTTACAATGAGCAGTTCTTC
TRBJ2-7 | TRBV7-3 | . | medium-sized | CASSLRARGTGEQYF | TGTGCCAGCAGCTTAAGGGCCAGGGGAACGGGCGAGCAGTACTTC
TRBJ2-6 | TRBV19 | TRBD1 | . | CASTPDRAGANVLTF | TGTGCCAGTACCCCGGACAGGGCCGGGGCCAACGTCCTGACTTTC
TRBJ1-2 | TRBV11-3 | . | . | CASSLDGRVIGYTF | TGTGCCAGCAGCTTAGATGGCAGGGTAATTGGCTACACCTTC
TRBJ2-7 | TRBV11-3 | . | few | CASSLTRWDEQYF | TGTGCCAGCAGCTTGACAAGGTGGGACGAGCAGTACTTC
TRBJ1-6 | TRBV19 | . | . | CASRWGGVYNSPLHF | TGTGCCAGTAGATGGGGAGGTGTCTATAATTCACCCCTCCACTTT
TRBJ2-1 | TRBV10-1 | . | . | CASSATATAYNEQFF | TGCGCCAGCAGTGCTACAGCTACTGCCTACAATGAGCAGTTCTTC
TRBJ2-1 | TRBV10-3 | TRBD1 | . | CAISDRGPDEQFF | TGTGCCATCAGTGACAGGGGGCCCGATGAGCAGTTCTTC
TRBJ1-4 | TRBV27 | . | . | CASSESRDPPLFWEKLFF | TGTGCCAGCAGCGAAAGCCGGGACCCACCGCTCTTCTGGGAAAAACTGTTTTTT
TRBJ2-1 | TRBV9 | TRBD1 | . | CASSVEQGDNEQFF | TGTGCCAGCAGCGTAGAACAGGGGGACAATGAGCAGTTCTTC
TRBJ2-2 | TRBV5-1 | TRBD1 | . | CASSYGTDNTGELFF | TGCGCCAGCAGCTACGGGACAGATAACACCGGGGAGCTGTTTTTT
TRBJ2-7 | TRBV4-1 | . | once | CASSQGEEVTYEQYF | TGCGCCAGCAGCCAAGGGGAAGAGGTCACCTACGAGCAGTACTTC
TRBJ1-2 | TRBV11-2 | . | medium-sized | CASSLNPGRTRDGYTF | TGTGCCAGCAGCTTGAATCCGGGCCGAACTCGGGATGGCTACACCTTC
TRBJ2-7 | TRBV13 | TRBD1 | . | CASSWETGGNEQYF | TGTGCCAGCAGCTGGGAGACAGGGGGGAACGAGCAGTACTTC